This TCR beta chain was identified during a study of blood T cell repertoires in COVID-19. Clones were read by immunoSEQ multiplex PCR, and TCRdb kept only the in-frame ones, dropping some. The table lists some 50,000 clones, roughly 80% of them singletons. CDR3 length: 14 residues. V dropped 0 bases and J dropped 4 bases, with 9 bases sitting between them. CDR1 SGDLS and CDR2 YYNGEE come from the germline V gene. This sequence joins TRBV9 and TRBJ2-3; D is ambiguous. The specimen was peripheral blood. The clonotype was recovered from a man aged 50-60 years with acute or convalescent COVID-19. The CDR3 is CASSVDGAADTQYF. CDR3 nucleotide sequence: TGTGCCAGCAGCGTAGATGGTGCAGCAGATACGCAGTATTTT.